Listed below are T cell receptor beta chains from one sample, sequenced in a study of CD8 T cells in ankylosing spondylitis. Via MiXCR, TCRdb re-called the 5' RACE reads, giving one row per CDR3 protein. The sample contains around 480,000 distinct CDR3 sequences, roughly 15% of which appear only once. The sequenced sample consisted of blood, either unsorted or a sorted T cell fraction (not recorded which). The receptors derive from a male donor with ankylosing spondylitis. CDR3s include the opening cysteine and the closing phenylalanine or tryptophan. Each record gives: CDR3 DNA, CDR3 protein, clone size, J gene, V gene, D gene. D genes are given only for firm matches. The size entry is marked missing in some rows and otherwise reads once, few, many or a size class.

CDR3 DNA: TGTGCCAGTAGTATAGATGCCGGGGATACGCAGTATTTT; CDR3 protein: CASSIDAGDTQYF; clone size: -; J gene: TRBJ2-3; V gene: TRBV19; D gene: -
CDR3 DNA: TGTGCCAGCAGCCCTGACTTACGAAATGGACTAGCGGGGACCCGATCCGAAGATACGCAGTATTTT; CDR3 protein: CASSPDLRNGLAGTRSEDTQYF; clone size: -; J gene: TRBJ2-3; V gene: TRBV5-6; D gene: TRBD2
CDR3 DNA: TGCAGTGCTAGAGCGCCTGGCCGGGGGAATGAGCAGTTCTTC; CDR3 protein: CSARAPGRGNEQFF; clone size: few; J gene: TRBJ2-1; V gene: TRBV20-1; D gene: -
CDR3 DNA: TGCCTGGCCCTCAGGTTTGATACGCAGTATTTT; CDR3 protein: CLALRFDTQYF; clone size: few; J gene: TRBJ2-3; V gene: TRBV29-1; D gene: -
CDR3 DNA: TGCAGTGCTAAGACTAGCGGGAATGAGCAGTTCTTC; CDR3 protein: CSAKTSGNEQFF; clone size: few; J gene: TRBJ2-1; V gene: TRBV20-1; D gene: TRBD2
CDR3 DNA: TGTGCCAGCAGCAAGATTGACGGCAACAATGAGCAGTTCTTC; CDR3 protein: CASSKIDGNNEQFF; clone size: few; J gene: TRBJ2-1; V gene: TRBV28; D gene: -
CDR3 DNA: TGTGCCAGCAGTGATAATCAGGGGAACACTGAAGCTTTCTTT; CDR3 protein: CASSDNQGNTEAFF; clone size: -; J gene: TRBJ1-1; V gene: TRBV25-1; D gene: -
CDR3 DNA: TGTGCCAGCAGAGCTAGACTAGCGCTGAACACCGGGGAGCTGTTTTTT; CDR3 protein: CASRARLALNTGELFF; clone size: -; J gene: TRBJ2-2; V gene: TRBV2; D gene: TRBD2
CDR3 DNA: TGTGCCAGCAGCGTAGCCCCCGACAGCACTGAAGCTTTCTTT; CDR3 protein: CASSVAPDSTEAFF; clone size: -; J gene: TRBJ1-1; V gene: TRBV9; D gene: -
CDR3 DNA: TGCAGTGCTAGACAGGCAGGGGGCTCCGAAGCTTTCTTT; CDR3 protein: CSARQAGGSEAFF; clone size: -; J gene: TRBJ1-1; V gene: TRBV20-1; D gene: TRBD1
CDR3 DNA: TGCGCCAGCAGCCTGACAGGTTTCAATCAGCCCCAGCATTTT; CDR3 protein: CASSLTGFNQPQHF; clone size: few; J gene: TRBJ1-5; V gene: TRBV5-1; D gene: -
CDR3 DNA: TGTGCCAGCAGTGATAAAGTGGGGCAGCCCCAGCATTTT; CDR3 protein: CASSDKVGQPQHF; clone size: few; J gene: TRBJ1-5; V gene: TRBV25-1; D gene: -
CDR3 DNA: TGTGCCAGCAGCTTAGGCAGCGGGATGAACACTGAAGCTTTCTTT; CDR3 protein: CASSLGSGMNTEAFF; clone size: -; J gene: TRBJ1-1; V gene: TRBV7-2; D gene: -
CDR3 DNA: TGTGCCAGCAGCGTACGAGCGGGGGTACAAGAGACCCAGTACTTC; CDR3 protein: CASSVRAGVQETQYF; clone size: -; J gene: TRBJ2-5; V gene: TRBV9; D gene: TRBD2
CDR3 DNA: TGCAGCGTCGAAAGCGGGAGGGCGACAGATACGCAGTATTTT; CDR3 protein: CSVESGRATDTQYF; clone size: few; J gene: TRBJ2-3; V gene: TRBV29-1; D gene: TRBD2
CDR3 DNA: TGCGCCAGCAGTCTCCAGGGGCTACGAGCCTACAATGAGCAGTTCTTC; CDR3 protein: CASSLQGLRAYNEQFF; clone size: -; J gene: TRBJ2-1; V gene: TRBV5-1; D gene: -
CDR3 DNA: TGTGCCAGCGGGACGTCCTGGGTAGGCAATGAGCAGTTCTTC; CDR3 protein: CASGTSWVGNEQFF; clone size: few; J gene: TRBJ2-1; V gene: TRBV7-9; D gene: -
CDR3 DNA: TGTGCCAGCAGTTATTCCGGGACAGGGGATTCACCCCTCCACTTT; CDR3 protein: CASSYSGTGDSPLHF; clone size: few; J gene: TRBJ1-6; V gene: TRBV6-5; D gene: TRBD1
CDR3 DNA: TGTGCCAGCAGTGTCAAGATTTCGAATGCCGGGAGCTCCTATAATTCACCCCTCCACTTT; CDR3 protein: CASSVKISNAGSSYNSPLHF; clone size: few; J gene: TRBJ1-6; V gene: TRBV2; D gene: -
CDR3 DNA: TGCGCCAGCAGCCCATGGGGGCAAGACTATGGCTACACCTTC; CDR3 protein: CASSPWGQDYGYTF; clone size: -; J gene: TRBJ1-2; V gene: TRBV5-1; D gene: -
CDR3 DNA: TGCGCCAGCAGCCCTCGCCCTAGCGGTCCCACAGATACGCAGTATTTT; CDR3 protein: CASSPRPSGPTDTQYF; clone size: -; J gene: TRBJ2-3; V gene: TRBV5-1; D gene: TRBD2
CDR3 DNA: TGTGCCTGCAGCCTCCCGACAGGGGCTACCCCGAACACCGGGGAGCTGTTTTTT; CDR3 protein: CACSLPTGATPNTGELFF; clone size: -; J gene: TRBJ2-2; V gene: TRBV12-3/TRBV12-4; D gene: TRBD1
CDR3 DNA: TGCGCCAGCAGCACCTCAGACCGATACACCGGGGAGCTGTTTTTT; CDR3 protein: CASSTSDRYTGELFF; clone size: few; J gene: TRBJ2-2; V gene: TRBV5-1; D gene: -
CDR3 DNA: TGCAGTGCGACTGTCCCGGGACGAAACATAGGCGGCAATCAGCCCCAGCATTTT; CDR3 protein: CSATVPGRNIGGNQPQHF; clone size: few; J gene: TRBJ1-5; V gene: TRBV20-1; D gene: -
CDR3 DNA: TGTGCCAGCAGAGCAGGGTTCGTCGGGGAGCTGTTTTTT; CDR3 protein: CASRAGFVGELFF; clone size: few; J gene: TRBJ2-2; V gene: TRBV6-1; D gene: -
CDR3 DNA: TGCGCCAGCAGCCCCGCCGGGACAGGGGATTCAAATGGCTACACCTTC; CDR3 protein: CASSPAGTGDSNGYTF; clone size: few; J gene: TRBJ1-2; V gene: TRBV5-1; D gene: TRBD1
CDR3 DNA: TGTGCCAGCAGTCCCCGCCGGGACTTTCATACGCAGTATTTT; CDR3 protein: CASSPRRDFHTQYF; clone size: many; J gene: TRBJ2-3; V gene: TRBV6-4; D gene: -
CDR3 DNA: TGCGCCAGCAACCGAGGCCCCGGGGGCCCCGGGAGGTATGGCTACACCTTC; CDR3 protein: CASNRGPGGPGRYGYTF; clone size: -; J gene: TRBJ1-2; V gene: TRBV5-1; D gene: -
CDR3 DNA: TGCGCCAGCAGCTCTATAGGGGTCAATGAGCAGTTCTTC; CDR3 protein: CASSSIGVNEQFF; clone size: few; J gene: TRBJ2-1; V gene: TRBV5-1; D gene: -
CDR3 DNA: TGTGCCAGCAGTTTGGAGGAGCCAAACACCGGGGAGCTGTTTTTT; CDR3 protein: CASSLEEPNTGELFF; clone size: few; J gene: TRBJ2-2; V gene: TRBV27; D gene: -
CDR3 DNA: TGTGCCAGCAGTTCGCGAGACTCCCCCCTGTTCTTC; CDR3 protein: CASSSRDSPLFF; clone size: few; J gene: TRBJ2-1; V gene: TRBV12-3/TRBV12-4; D gene: -
CDR3 DNA: TGCGCCAGCAGCCAGACCGGGACAGGGGGAAACTATGGCTACACCTTC; CDR3 protein: CASSQTGTGGNYGYTF; clone size: many; J gene: TRBJ1-2; V gene: TRBV4-1; D gene: TRBD1